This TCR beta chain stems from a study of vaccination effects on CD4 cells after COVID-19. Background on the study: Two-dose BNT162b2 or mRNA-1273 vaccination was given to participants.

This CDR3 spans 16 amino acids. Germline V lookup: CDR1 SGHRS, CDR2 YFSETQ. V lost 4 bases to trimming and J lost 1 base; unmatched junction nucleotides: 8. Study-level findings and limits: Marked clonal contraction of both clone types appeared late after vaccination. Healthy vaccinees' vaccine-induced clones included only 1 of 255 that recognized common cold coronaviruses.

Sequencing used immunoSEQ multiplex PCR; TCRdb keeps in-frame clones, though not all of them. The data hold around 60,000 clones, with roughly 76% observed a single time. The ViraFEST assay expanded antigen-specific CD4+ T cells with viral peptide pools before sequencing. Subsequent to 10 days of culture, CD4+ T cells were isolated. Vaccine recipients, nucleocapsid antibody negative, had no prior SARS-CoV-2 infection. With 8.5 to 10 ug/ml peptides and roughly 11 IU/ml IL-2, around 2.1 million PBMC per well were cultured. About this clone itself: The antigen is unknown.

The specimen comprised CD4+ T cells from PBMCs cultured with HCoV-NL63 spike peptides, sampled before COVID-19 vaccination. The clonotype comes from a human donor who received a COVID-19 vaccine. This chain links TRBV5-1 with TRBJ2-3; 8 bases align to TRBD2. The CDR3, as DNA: TGCGCCAGCAGCCCAATGCGGCGGGGGGGCACAGATACGCAGTATTTT. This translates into CASSPMRRGGTDTQYF. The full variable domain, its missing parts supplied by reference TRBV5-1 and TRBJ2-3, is KAGVTQTPRYLIKTRGQQVTLSCSPISGHRSVSWYQQTPGQGLQFLFEYFSETQRNKGNFPGRFSGRQFSNSRSEMNVSTLELGDSALYLCASSPMRRGGTDTQYFGPGTRLTVL.